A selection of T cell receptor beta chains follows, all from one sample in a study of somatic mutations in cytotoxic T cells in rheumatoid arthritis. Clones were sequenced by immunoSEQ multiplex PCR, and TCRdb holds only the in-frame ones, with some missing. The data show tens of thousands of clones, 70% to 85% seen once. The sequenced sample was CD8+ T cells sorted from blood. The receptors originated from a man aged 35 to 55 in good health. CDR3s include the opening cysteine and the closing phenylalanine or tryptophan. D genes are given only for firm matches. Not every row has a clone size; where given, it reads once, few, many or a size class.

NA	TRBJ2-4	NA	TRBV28	TGTGCCAGCAGTTTAGGGGGGGCGGAGGAAAACATTCAGTACTTC	CASSLGGAEENIQYF
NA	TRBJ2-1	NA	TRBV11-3	TGTGCCAGCAGCTTATCTCTGGGGGGTGTTACCTACAATGAGCAGTTCTTC	CASSLSLGGVTYNEQFF
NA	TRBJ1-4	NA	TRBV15	TGTGCCACCAGCATGAGGATGAGATCAACTAATGAAAAACTGTTTTTT	CATSMRMRSTNEKLFF
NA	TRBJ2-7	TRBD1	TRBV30	TGTGCCCGAGGGGGACAGAGCTCCTACGAGCAGTACTTC	CARGGQSSYEQYF
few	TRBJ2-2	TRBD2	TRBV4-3	TGCGCCAGCAGCCAAGATGGACCCGGGACTATCCGGATTCTGAACACCGGGGAGCTGTTTTTT	CASSQDGPGTIRILNTGELFF
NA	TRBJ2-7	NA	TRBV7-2	TGTGCCAGCAGCTCCAAGGACGTAATGGCGCGATCCTACGAGCAGTACTTC	CASSSKDVMARSYEQYF
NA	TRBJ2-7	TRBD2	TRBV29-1	TGCAGCGTTGAGTTGACTAGCGGGTTGGGTTACGAGCAGTACTTC	CSVELTSGLGYEQYF
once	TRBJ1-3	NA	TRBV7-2	TGTGCCAGCAGCCCACCCAGGGTCACTGGAAACACCATATATTTT	CASSPPRVTGNTIYF
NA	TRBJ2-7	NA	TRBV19	TGTGCCAGTAGTATAGGGGGGGACAATCCCTCCTACGAGCAGTACTTC	CASSIGGDNPSYEQYF
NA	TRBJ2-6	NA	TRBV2	TGTGCCAGCAGTGAAGGGCACGGCTCTGGGGCCAACGTCCTGACTTTC	CASSEGHGSGANVLTF
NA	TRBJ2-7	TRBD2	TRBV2	TGTGCCAGCAGTGAGAAGGTAGCGGGAGATCTGTACGAGCAGTACTTC	CASSEKVAGDLYEQYF
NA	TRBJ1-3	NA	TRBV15	TGTGCCACCAGCAGAGATCGCTTAGCCGGCTCTGGAAACACCATATATTTT	CATSRDRLAGSGNTIYF
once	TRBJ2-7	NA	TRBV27	TGTGCCAGCAGTTTATCCGGCCCCTACGAGCAGTACTTC	CASSLSGPYEQYF
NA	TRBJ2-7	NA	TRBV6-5	TGTGCCAGCAGTTACCGGCATGGGGCGTTCGGTGACGAGCAGTACTTC	CASSYRHGAFGDEQYF
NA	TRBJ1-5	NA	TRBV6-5	TGTGCCAGCAGTACTACAGGGAGTAATCAGCCCCAGCATTTT	CASSTTGSNQPQHF
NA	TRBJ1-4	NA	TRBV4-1	TGCGCCAGCAGCCAAGAATCCGAAAAACTGTTTTTT	CASSQESEKLFF
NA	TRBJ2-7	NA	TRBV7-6	TGTGCCAGCAGCTCCCTCAGGGCAGGGTACTACGAGCAGTACTTC	CASSSLRAGYYEQYF
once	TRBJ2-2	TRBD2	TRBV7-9	TGTGCCAGCAGCCCAACTAGCGGCGCGAACACCGGGGAGCTGTTTTTT	CASSPTSGANTGELFF
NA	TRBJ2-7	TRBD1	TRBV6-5	TGTGCCAGCAGCCCACCCGGGACAGGGGACGAGCAGTACTTC	CASSPPGTGDEQYF
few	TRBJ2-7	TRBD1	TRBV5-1	TGCGCCAGCAGTTTGTCCGGGACAGTCTACGAGCAGTACTTC	CASSLSGTVYEQYF
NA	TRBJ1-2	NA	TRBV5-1	TGCGCCAGCAGCTCAACGGCCGGGACCGTGGTTTATGGCTACACCTTC	CASSSTAGTVVYGYTF
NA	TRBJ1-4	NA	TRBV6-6	TGTGCCAGCAGCCATGACAGCTACAATGAAAAACTGTTTTTT	CASSHDSYNEKLFF
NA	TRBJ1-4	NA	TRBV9	TGTGCCAGCAGCGTCTCAGGGTCGGCTAATGAAAAACTGTTTTTT	CASSVSGSANEKLFF
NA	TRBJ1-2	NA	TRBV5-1	TGCGCCAGCAGCTTGGTAACAGGAGATTATGGCTACACCTTC	CASSLVTGDYGYTF
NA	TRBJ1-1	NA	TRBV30	TGTGCCTGGACAGAGGGGACTGAAGCTTTCTTT	CAWTEGTEAFF
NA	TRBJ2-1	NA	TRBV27	TGTGCCAGCAGTTTATTCCCGGACTACAATGAGCAGTTCTTC	CASSLFPDYNEQFF
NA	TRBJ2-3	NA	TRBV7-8	TGTGCCAGTTACTCGGGGAATACGCAGTATTTT	CASYSGNTQYF
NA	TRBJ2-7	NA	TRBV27	TGTGCCAGCAGTTTATTGGGCCCGAGGGGAGGTCGCGAGCAGTACTTC	CASSLLGPRGGREQYF
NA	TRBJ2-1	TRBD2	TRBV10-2	TGCGCCAGCAATGTAGATAGCGGGAGCGCGTACAATGAGCAGTTCTTC	CASNVDSGSAYNEQFF
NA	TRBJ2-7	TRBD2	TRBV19	TGTGCCAGTAGTATGGGACTAGCGGGTGCTTACGAGCAGTACTTC	CASSMGLAGAYEQYF
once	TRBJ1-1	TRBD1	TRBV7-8	TGTGCCAGCAGCTTAGGCCCTTCGGGGACAGGGGGCTTAGACACTGAAGCTTTCTTT	CASSLGPSGTGGLDTEAFF
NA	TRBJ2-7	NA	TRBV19	TGTGCCAGTAGTCCCCGGGACTCTCAGGGCCCCTCCTACGAGCAGTACTTC	CASSPRDSQGPSYEQYF
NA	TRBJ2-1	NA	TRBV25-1	TGTGCCAGCCCCCATTTAGGATCCGATGAGCAGTTCTTC	CASPHLGSDEQFF
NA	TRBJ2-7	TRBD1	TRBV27	TGTGCCAGCAGCTTCGCCCGGGGACAGGGTTACGAGCAGTACTTC	CASSFARGQGYEQYF
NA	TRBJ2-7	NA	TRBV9	TGTGCCAGCAGCTCCGGAGGAAGTATCTACGAGCAGTACTTC	CASSSGGSIYEQYF
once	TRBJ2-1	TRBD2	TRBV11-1	TGTGCCAGCAGCGTTACTAGCGGCTACAATGAGCAGTTCTTC	CASSVTSGYNEQFF
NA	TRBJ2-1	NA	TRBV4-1	TGCGCCAGCAGCCAAGATATGAAGGGATATGAGCAGTTCTTC	CASSQDMKGYEQFF
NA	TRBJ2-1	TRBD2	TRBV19	TGTGCCAGTACCGGACTAGCGGGAAGCTCCTACAATGAGCAGTTCTTC	CASTGLAGSSYNEQFF
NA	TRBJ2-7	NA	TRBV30	TGTGCCTGGTATAGGGGCTACGAGCAGTACTTC	CAWYRGYEQYF
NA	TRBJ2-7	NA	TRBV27	TGTGCCAGCAGTGGGGGGGCTAGCTACGAGCAGTACTTC	CASSGGASYEQYF
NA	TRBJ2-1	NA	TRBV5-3	TGTGCCAGTGAGTGGGCAGGGTGGGGCAATGAGCAGTTCTTC	CASEWAGWGNEQFF
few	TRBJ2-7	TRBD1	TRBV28	TGTGCCAGCAGTTTCCCGGGACAGGGGGCTGTCGAGCAGTACTTC	CASSFPGQGAVEQYF